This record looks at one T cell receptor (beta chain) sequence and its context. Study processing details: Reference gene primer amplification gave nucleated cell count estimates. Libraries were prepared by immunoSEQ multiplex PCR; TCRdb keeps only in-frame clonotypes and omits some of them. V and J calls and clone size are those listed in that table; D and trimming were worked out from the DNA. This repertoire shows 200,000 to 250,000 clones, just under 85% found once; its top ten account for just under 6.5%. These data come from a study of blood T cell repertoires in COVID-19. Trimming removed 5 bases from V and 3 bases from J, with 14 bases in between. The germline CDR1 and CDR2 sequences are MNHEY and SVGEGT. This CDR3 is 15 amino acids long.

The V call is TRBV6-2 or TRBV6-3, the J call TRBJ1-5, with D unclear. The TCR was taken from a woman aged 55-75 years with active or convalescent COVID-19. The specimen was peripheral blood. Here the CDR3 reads CASSKVGGYNQPQHF. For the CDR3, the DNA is TGTGCCAGCAGTAAGGTCGGCGGTTACAATCAGCCCCAGCATTTT.